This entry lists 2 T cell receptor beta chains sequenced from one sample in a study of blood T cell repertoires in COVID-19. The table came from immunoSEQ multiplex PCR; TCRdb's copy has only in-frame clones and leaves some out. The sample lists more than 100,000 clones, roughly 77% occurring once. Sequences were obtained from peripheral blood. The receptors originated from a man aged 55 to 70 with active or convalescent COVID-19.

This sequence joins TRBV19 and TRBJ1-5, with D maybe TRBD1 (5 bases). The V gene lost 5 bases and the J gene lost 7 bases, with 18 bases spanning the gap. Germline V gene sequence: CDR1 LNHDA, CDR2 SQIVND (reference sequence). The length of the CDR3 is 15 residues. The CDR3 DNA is TGTGCCAGTAGTCTCCAATACGGGGGAGAACAGCCCCAGCATTTT. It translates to CASSLQYGGEQPQHF.

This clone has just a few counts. CDR3 sequence: CASSLAVALNEQYF. For the CDR3, the DNA is TGTGCCAGCAGCTTAGCTGTGGCCCTTAACGAGCAGTACTTC. The chain uses TRBV11-2 and TRBJ2-7; D is ambiguous. Trimming cost V 1 base and J 5 bases, with 12 bases left between them. The CDR3 length is 14 residues. The germline CDR1 and CDR2 sequences are SGHAT and FQNNGV.